This entry is about one TCR beta chain. This entry comes from a study of blood T cell repertoires in COVID-19. Trimming took off 7 bases at V and 4 bases at J, with 10 bases between the two ends. This CDR3 is built from 11 residues. CDR1 is GTSNPN and CDR2 is SVGIG in the germline V gene (reference sequence). Sequencing used immunoSEQ multiplex PCR; TCRdb keeps in-frame clones, though not all of them. The sample consists of about 35,000 clones, around 80% of them appearing once. Sequenced input: peripheral blood. This clonotype was sampled from a man aged 55-75 years in a cohort sampled during active COVID-19. J is TRBJ2-5 and V is TRBV30; D uncertain. The CDR3 region has the DNA TGTGCCTCCGGGTTGGGAGAGACCCAGTACTTC. Its translation is CASGLGETQYF.